These T cell receptor beta chains were read from a single sample in a study of technical replicates of blood from four donors. Here immunoSEQ multiplex PCR was the method, and the copy in TCRdb shows in-frame clones only, minus some. The sample yields approximately 87,000 clones, approximately 94% seen once. Sequencing input: T cells isolated from PBMCs. Receptor source: a human donor in good health. Each CDR3 is given with its conserved first and last residue. D genes are given only for firm matches. For some rows the clone size is stated as once, few or many, or as a class when expanded; others skip it.

-	-	TRBV4-1	TRBJ1-5	15	TGCGCCAGCAGCCAAGATGACGGCGGCGATCAGCCCCAGCATTTT	CASSQDDGGDQPQHF
-	TRBD2	TRBV13	TRBJ2-1	17	TGTGCCAGCAGCTCGACTAGCGGGGGGTCTTCCGCCAATGAGCAGTTCTTC	CASSSTSGGSSANEQFF
-	-	TRBV4-1	TRBJ1-4	13	TGCGCCAGCAGCCCGACAGTGGATGAAAAACTGTTTTTT	CASSPTVDEKLFF
-	TRBD1	TRBV6-9	TRBJ1-5	14	TGTGCCAGCAGTGGGACAGGGACTGACCAGCCCCAGCATTTT	CASSGTGTDQPQHF
-	-	TRBV7-9	TRBJ2-7	15	TGTGCCAGCAGCTCATATACAGGGACGGGCTACGAGCAGTACTTC	CASSSYTGTGYEQYF
-	-	TRBV4-2	TRBJ1-1	13	TGTGCCAGCAGGGAGGGGGGGATTACTGAGGCTTTCTTT	CASREGGITEAFF
-	-	TRBV5-8	TRBJ2-1	12	TGTGCCACCCAACCCAGTCACAATGAGCAGTTCTTC	CATQPSHNEQFF
-	-	TRBV5-1	TRBJ2-1	15	TGCGCCAGCCGCCAGGGACACGGCTCCTACAATGAGCAGTTCTTC	CASRQGHGSYNEQFF
-	-	TRBV6-5	TRBJ2-1	13	TGTGCCAGCAGGGCACACGTCCTCAATGAGCAGTTCTTC	CASRAHVLNEQFF
-	-	TRBV5-4	TRBJ1-2	13	TGTGCCACCTCCGACATGGTGCGTTATGGCTACACCTTC	CATSDMVRYGYTF
-	-	TRBV7-9	TRBJ2-1	12	TGTGCCAGCAGCTTGAGCGTCCATGAGCAGTTCTTC	CASSLSVHEQFF
-	-	TRBV7-9	TRBJ2-1	12	TGTGCCAGCAGCTTAGTTTCGAGGGTTGAGTTCTTC	CASSLVSRVEFF
-	-	TRBV28	TRBJ2-3	15	TGTGCCAGCAGCGAGAAGGGCGGGAGCACAGATACGCAGTATTTT	CASSEKGGSTDTQYF
-	TRBD1	TRBV19	TRBJ2-2	15	TGTGCCAGTAGAACCGGGACAGGGAACACCGGGGAGCTGTTTTTT	CASRTGTGNTGELFF
-	TRBD2	TRBV4-1	TRBJ2-3	16	TGCGCCAGCAGCCAAGAAACTAGCGGGGTCCAAGATACGCAGTATTTT	CASSQETSGVQDTQYF
-	TRBD2	TRBV19	TRBJ2-3	14	TGTGCCAGTAGTAAGGGACTAGCGGGGCCACTCGAGCATTTT	CASSKGLAGPLEHF
-	TRBD2	TRBV2	TRBJ2-7	12	TGTGCCAGCGTAGCGGGAGGGCCACGGCAGTACTTC	CASVAGGPRQYF
once	-	TRBV14	TRBJ1-2	17	TGTGCCAGCAGCCGTTATTCTAAGTGGGAGGGAAGCTATGGCTACACCTTC	CASSRYSKWEGSYGYTF
-	TRBD2	TRBV6-4	TRBJ2-3	15	TGTGCCAGCAGTGACCGGGAGGCGAGCACAGATACGCAGTATTTT	CASSDREASTDTQYF
-	-	TRBV7-9	TRBJ2-7	16	TGTGCCAGCAGCCCTCAGGGGAGCGGCCACTCCTACGAGCAGTACTTC	CASSPQGSGHSYEQYF
-	TRBD1	TRBV6-6	TRBJ1-5	14	TGTGCCAGCAGTTACTCCACAGGGGGCCAGCCCCAGCATTTT	CASSYSTGGQPQHF